The clone carrying this T cell receptor (beta chain) has at least ten counts. The antigen remains undetermined. Authors' methods: In papillary thyroid cancer, a distant-metastasis classifier was built using CDR3 differences across clinicopathological groups. MiXCR reprocessed the PCR reads for TCRdb. The V and J calls shown here were made by TCRdb, not taken from the authors' results. The table includes about 36,000 clones, around 20% detected once. The data were obtained in a study of metastatic and nonmetastatic thyroid tumors. Thyroid surgery was preceded by no treatment in any patient. Findings and caveats of the study: A significant increase in TCR beta diversity was reportedly seen in malignant thyroid tumors relative to benign nodules, in blood and tumor.

The sequenced material came from blood. This sequence originates from a female donor with papillary thyroid cancer or a benign thyroid nodule (not recorded which). Some clones in this sample may be carry-over from other donors' samples.

CDR3 sequence: CASNAPGVPKNIQYF. The CDR3 nucleotides read TGTGCCAGTAACGCACCAGGGGTACCCAAAAACATTCAGTACTTC. The V gene is TRBV19, the J gene TRBJ2-4; weak D call: TRBD1 (6 bases). Germline CDR1 is LNHDA and CDR2 is SQIVND (reference sequence). The CDR3 is made up of 15 amino acids. V was pared by 7 bases and J by 2 bases, with 15 bases between.